The rows below give T cell receptor beta chains drawn from one sample of a study of glioma-infiltrating T cells after dendritic cell vaccination. The repertoire was sequenced with immunoSEQ multiplex PCR; TCRdb's copy has only in-frame clones and lacks some. The top ten clones hold roughly 11% of a sample with roughly 60,000 clones, approximately 86% of them seen once. Sequenced here: blood, sampled after dendritic cell vaccination. All receptors derive from a human donor with glioblastoma. Each CDR3 is given with its conserved first and last residue. A D gene is named only where the DNA matches it firmly. Size tells how often a clone was seen (once, few, many) or the class of an expanded clone, and some rows leave it out.

j_call	v_call	clone_size	d_call	cdr3_nt	cdr3_aa
TRBJ1-6	TRBV5-1	NA	NA	TGCGCCAGCAGCCCGGAGGGAGCGGGTAATTCACCCCTCCACTTT	CASSPEGAGNSPLHF
TRBJ2-5	TRBV7-9	NA	NA	TGTGCCAGCAGCTACCCCCCCCTCAGCGGACAAGAGACCCAGTACTTC	CASSYPPLSGQETQYF
TRBJ1-5	TRBV2	NA	NA	TGTGCCAGCAGTTACTATGTGGGTCAGCCCCAGCATTTT	CASSYYVGQPQHF
TRBJ2-1	TRBV7-2	NA	NA	TGTGCCAGCAGCTTAGGGACTATCGGCTCCTACAATGAGCAGTTCTTC	CASSLGTIGSYNEQFF
TRBJ2-2	TRBV27	NA	TRBD2	TGTGCCAGCAGTTACGGGGGGGCCGGGACCGGGGAGCTGTTTTTT	CASSYGGAGTGELFF
TRBJ1-1	TRBV13	few	NA	TGTGCCAGCAGCTACGGGGGGGGCAGCCAGGCTTTCTTT	CASSYGGGSQAFF
TRBJ2-2	TRBV5-4	NA	TRBD2	TGTGCCAGCAGCTTGGCTGGGACTAGCGGGAATAGTGGCACCGGGGAGCTGTTTTTT	CASSLAGTSGNSGTGELFF
TRBJ2-7	TRBV11-2	NA	NA	TGTGCCAGCAGCTCCTATCGTGCTAGCTACGAGCAGTACTTC	CASSSYRASYEQYF
TRBJ2-7	TRBV25-1	NA	NA	TGTGCCAGCAGTGATCGTGATAGCGCCTCCTACGAGCAGTACTTC	CASSDRDSASYEQYF
TRBJ2-1	TRBV19	NA	TRBD2	TGTGCCAGTAGTATAGCGGGGGGAACCAATGAGCAGTTCTTC	CASSIAGGTNEQFF
TRBJ1-2	TRBV5-5	few	NA	TGTGCCAGCAGCTTGGTACTTCGCTATGGCTACACCTTC	CASSLVLRYGYTF
TRBJ2-7	TRBV27	NA	NA	TGTGCCAGCAGTTTGGGCAGTACCTACGAGCAGTACTTC	CASSLGSTYEQYF
TRBJ1-2	TRBV12-5	NA	TRBD1	TGTGCTAGTGGTGACGATAGGGGGCGCAGCTATGGCTACACCTTC	CASGDDRGRSYGYTF
TRBJ2-4	TRBV4-2	NA	TRBD1	TGTGCCAGCAGCCAGGGAACAGGGGGAGACATTCAGTACTTC	CASSQGTGGDIQYF
TRBJ2-1	TRBV27	NA	NA	TGTGCCAGCAGTAGCCGGGGGAATGAGCAGTTCTTC	CASSSRGNEQFF
TRBJ2-6	TRBV5-1	NA	NA	TGCGCCAGCAGCTTTATGGGGGGAACTGGGGCCAACGTCCTGACTTTC	CASSFMGGTGANVLTF
TRBJ2-3	TRBV11-2	NA	NA	TGTGCCAGCAGCCCTGCGGGCCCAGCCATAGGGTCAGATACGCAGTATTTT	CASSPAGPAIGSDTQYF
TRBJ1-4	TRBV7-9	NA	NA	TGTGCCAGCAGCGCGGGAGGTCGTGAAAAACTGTTTTTT	CASSAGGREKLFF
TRBJ1-1	TRBV6-4	NA	TRBD1	TGTGCCAGCAGTGAAAGGGGACAGGGGAACGCTGAAGCTTTCTTT	CASSERGQGNAEAFF
TRBJ1-1	TRBV2	NA	NA	TGTGCCAGCAGAGGTCGCGGCAGAGAAGCTTTCTTT	CASRGRGREAFF
TRBJ2-5	TRBV7-2	NA	TRBD2	TGTGCCAGCAGCTTAGCGCGGGAGGTAGCCCAGTACTTC	CASSLAREVAQYF
TRBJ2-7	TRBV7-7	NA	NA	TGTGCTAGCAGCTTAGGCGACAAGGGGAATTACGAGCAGTACTTC	CASSLGDKGNYEQYF
TRBJ2-5	TRBV4-2	NA	TRBD2	TGTGCCAGCAGCCAAAAGCGGTTAGCGGGAGGAGGGTGGGCGAATCAAGAGACCCAGTACTTC	CASSQKRLAGGGWANQETQYF
TRBJ2-4	TRBV30	NA	NA	TGTGCCTGGACTAGTACGGGTCTCAAAAACATTCAGTACTTC	CAWTSTGLKNIQYF
TRBJ2-2	TRBV30	few	NA	TGTGCCTGGGGCCCGGGATACACCGGGGAGCTGTTTTTT	CAWGPGYTGELFF
TRBJ2-3	TRBV15	NA	NA	TGTGCCACCAGGGAGGGACTGAGGGGCACAGATACGCAGTATTTT	CATREGLRGTDTQYF
TRBJ2-7	TRBV25-1	NA	TRBD1	TGTGCCAGCAGTGTTGGGACAGGGGGTAGTAAGTCCTACGAGCAGTACTTC	CASSVGTGGSKSYEQYF
TRBJ2-5	TRBV2	NA	TRBD1	TGTGCCAGCAGGGCCGGGACAGGGAAGATGGAGACCCAGTACTTC	CASRAGTGKMETQYF
TRBJ2-5	TRBV7-2	NA	NA	TGTGCCAGCAGCCCCGCCCGAGCGCGGGGGACCCAGTACTTC	CASSPARARGTQYF
TRBJ1-4	TRBV28	NA	NA	TGTGCCAGCCGGCGGACTTTGCCTAATGAAAAACTGTTTTTT	CASRRTLPNEKLFF
TRBJ2-5	TRBV4-3	once	NA	TGCGCCAGCAGCCAAGATAGAGGGCCCCCGGGGACCCAGTACTTC	CASSQDRGPPGTQYF
TRBJ1-1	TRBV30	NA	TRBD1	TGCGCCTGGAGGGCAGGGGGCGTCACTGAAGCTTTCTTT	CAWRAGGVTEAFF